This T cell receptor (beta chain) was captured in a study of blood T cell repertoires in COVID-19. The wider study: Samples came from the United States, Italy and Spain, spanning acute and convalescent COVID-19.

Study processing details: Amplified reference gene primers provided the basis for estimating nucleated cell counts. Profiling relied on immunoSEQ multiplex PCR, and the TCRdb table lists in-frame clones only, not all of them. For V, J and clone size, that table is used; D and trimming come from the DNA. The sample lists around 400,000 clones, 80% to 90% occurring once. The germline gives CDR1 MDHEN, CDR2 SYDVKM. CDR3 length: 14 residues. The germline V and J ends were trimmed by 2 bases and 4 bases, with 11 bases remaining between them. Sequenced material: peripheral blood. This TCR was sampled from a man aged 35 to 55 with acute or convalescent COVID-19. The chain couples TRBV28 to TRBJ1-2; maybe TRBD1 (5 bases). The CDR3 loop is CASSLEGAFYGYTF. The CDR3 DNA is TGTGCCAGCAGTTTAGAAGGGGCCTTCTATGGCTACACCTTC.